Following are 9 T cell receptor beta chains from one sample sequenced in a study of patients and donors after allogeneic stem cell transplantation. TCRdb reanalysed the RT-PCR reads using MiXCR and keeps one entry per CDR3 protein. Of 28,000 or so distinct CDR3 sequences listed, around 7% are singletons. Sequencing was done on a sample of blood, either unsorted or a sorted T cell fraction (not recorded which). The receptors shown here come from a human donor who was either an allogeneic HSCT recipient or a stem cell or donor lymphocyte infusion donor (not recorded which). It is not recorded whose cells these are; they may come from a transplant donor.

J is TRBJ1-2 and V is TRBV7-3, with D hard to call. V was cut by 1 base and J by 8 bases, with 20 bases left in between. Germline V gene lookup returns CDR1 SGHTA and CDR2 FQGTGA. This CDR3 comprises 16 residues. This CDR3 is CASSLKWRDEVEGYTF. The CDR3 region has the DNA TGTGCCAGCAGCTTAAAATGGCGCGACGAGGTGGAGGGCTACACCTTC. Variable domain in full (rest from reference TRBV7-3 and TRBJ1-2): GAGVSQTPSNKVTEKGKYVELRCDPISGHTALYWYRQSLGQGPEFLIYFQGTGAADDSGLPNDRFFAVRPEGSVSTLKIQRTERGDSAVYLCASSLKWRDEVEGYTFGSGTRLTVV.

This clonotype has a count of ten or more. The chain joins TRBV7-8 to TRBJ1-1, with 8 bases identical to TRBD1. CDR3 length equals 16 residues. CDR1 is SGHVS and CDR2 is FQNEAQ in the germline V gene. The V segment lost 3 bases and the J segment 1 base; nucleotides outside the gene matches: 7. As DNA, the CDR3 is TGTGCCAGCAGCTTGGCCCCGACAGGGGAGAACACTGAAGCTTTCTTT. It is translated as CASSLAPTGENTEAFF.

This clonotype was detected ten times or more. This rearrangement joins TRBV6-5 to TRBJ2-1; TRBD2 aligns across 9 bases. The CDR3 runs to 16 residues. The germline V gene encodes CDR1 MNHEY and CDR2 SVGAGI. Trimming cost V 4 bases and J 2 bases; bases outside gene matches: 6. Here the CDR3 reads CASSSLAGSTYNEQFF. The CDR3 coding sequence is TGTGCCAGCAGTTCCCTAGCGGGAAGCACCTACAATGAGCAGTTCTTC.

This clonotype was picked up many times. The V gene is TRBV20-1, the J gene TRBJ1-1, with D possibly matching TRBD1 (6 bases). The V end was cut by 0 bases, the J end by 3 bases, with 17 bases between. The germline V gene encodes CDR1 DFQATT and CDR2 SNEGSKA (reference sequence). This CDR3 has 16 amino acids. This CDR3 is CSARDPKGRGYTEAFF. Here the CDR3 DNA reads TGCAGTGCTAGAGACCCCAAGGGCAGGGGTTACACTGAAGCTTTCTTT.

This clonotype was counted many times. The chain uses TRBV29-1 and TRBJ2-3; the D is unclear. The V gene's germline CDR1 is SQVTM and CDR2 ANQGSEA. V dropped 5 bases and J dropped 1 base, with 13 bases sitting between them. The CDR3 sequence is 14 residues long. CDR3 nucleotides: TGCAGCGTTTTGTGGTCGAGGCGCACAGATACGCAGTATTTT. Translated: CSVLWSRRTDTQYF.

In this sample, this clonotype turned up many times. The chain couples TRBV28 to TRBJ1-5, with 8 positions matching TRBD1. The CDR3 has 14 amino acids. V lost 5 bases, J lost 7 bases, and 7 bases stayed unmatched. Germline values: CDR1 MDHEN, CDR2 SYDVKM. Here the CDR3 DNA reads TGTGCCAGCAGTCCTGGACAGGGTAAGCAGCCCCAGCATTTT. This encodes CASSPGQGKQPQHF. Looking up the rest from reference TRBV28 and TRBJ1-5 gives the full variable domain: DVKVTQSSRYLVKRTGEKVFLECVQDMDHENMFWYRQDPGLGLRLIYFSYDVKMKEKGDIPEGYSVSREKKERFSLILESASTNQTSMYLCASSPGQGKQPQHFGDGTRLSIL.

Many counts were recorded for this clonotype. This chain connects TRBV14 to TRBJ2-1, with a possible D match to TRBD2 (6 bases). Germline V gene data show CDR1 as SGHDN and CDR2 as FVKESK. This CDR3 contains 13 residues. Trimming removed 5 bases at V and 7 bases at J, with 12 bases between. The CDR3 loop reads CASSAGLTNEQFF. CDR3 nucleotide sequence: TGTGCCAGCAGCGCGGGACTCACTAATGAGCAGTTCTTC.

The J gene is TRBJ2-1, the V gene TRBV7-3, with TRBD2 as a possible D gene (5 bases). This CDR3 comprises 15 residues. V lost 4 bases, J lost 6 bases, and 16 bases lay in between. Per germline, CDR1 SGHTA and CDR2 FQGTGA. The CDR3 sequence: CASSSGGTPGNEQFF. Written as DNA, the CDR3 is TGTGCCAGCAGCTCCGGAGGAACTCCTGGCAATGAGCAGTTCTTC. Based on the CDR3 plus reference TRBV7-3 and TRBJ2-1, the full variable domain is GAGVSQTPSNKVTEKGKYVELRCDPISGHTALYWYRQSLGQGPEFLIYFQGTGAADDSGLPNDRFFAVRPEGSVSTLKIQRTERGDSAVYLCASSSGGTPGNEQFFGPGTRLTVL.

This clonotype was recorded at least ten times. The chain links TRBV10-3 to TRBJ1-5; 8 bases fit TRBD1. CDR1 ENHRY and CDR2 SYGVKD come from the germline V gene. The CDR3 has 15 amino acids. J gave up 7 bases and V 2 bases, and 7 bases lay outside the gene matches. CDR3 in DNA: TGTGCCATCAGTGAGCCAGGGGGCTTGGGACAGCCCCAGCATTTT. Residues: CAISEPGGLGQPQHF.